Following are 17 T cell receptor beta chains from one sample sequenced in a study of cytomegalovirus exposure and HLA in healthy donors. PCR was performed using 60 Vbeta and 13 Jbeta primers. Method: immunoSEQ multiplex PCR; TCRdb's copy keeps in-frame clones and lacks some. The sample lists approximately 190,000 clones, 87% occurring once. Sequencing was performed on PBMCs. The source is a boy aged 2 to 10 in good health and CMV-seronegative.

The chain carries TRBV19 and TRBJ1-5; the D gene is possibly TRBD1 (6 bases). The CDR3 length is 16 residues. Germline V gene sequence: CDR1 LNHDA, CDR2 SQIVND (reference sequence). The V gene lost 5 bases and the J gene lost 5 bases, with 19 bases spanning the gap. CDR3 amino acids: CASSVIGRGLHQPQHF. CDR3 in DNA: TGTGCCAGTAGTGTCATCGGGAGGGGGTTGCATCAGCCCCAGCATTTT.

The V and J genes are TRBV11-3 and TRBJ2-7; 8 bases are a match to TRBD1. The CDR3 covers 15 residues. Germline loops: CDR1 SGHNT, CDR2 YENEEA. V shed 5 bases and J 2 bases; nucleotides not matched to a gene: 8. CDR3 sequence (DNA): TGTGCCAGCAGCCCAGGGGGCTTAGGGGCCTACGAGCAGTACTTC. Protein sequence: CASSPGGLGAYEQYF.

The chain uses TRBV28 and TRBJ2-2, with TRBD2 as a possible D gene (5 bases). The CDR3 extends over 13 amino acids. V shed 3 bases and J shed 7 bases, with 9 bases lying between them. Germline CDR1 is MDHEN and CDR2 is SYDVKM. The CDR3, as DNA: TGTGCCAGCAGTTTGACTACTCTCGGGGAGCTGTTTTTT. This translates into CASSLTTLGELFF.

Only a few counts were recorded for this clone. The rearrangement joins TRBV29-1 to TRBJ1-5, with a tentative D call TRBD1 (6 bases). The CDR3 is 13 residues long. V dropped 6 bases and J dropped 5 bases, with 14 bases sitting between them. Germline lookup yields CDR1 SQVTM and CDR2 ANQGSEA. CDR3: CSVVTGWDQPQHF. The CDR3, as DNA: TGCAGCGTGGTTACAGGGTGGGATCAGCCCCAGCATTTT.

V gene TRBV4-1 combines with J gene TRBJ2-5, with D maybe TRBD2 (5 bases). CDR1 MGHRA and CDR2 YSYEKL come from the germline V gene. The CDR3 is 14 residues long. V lost 0 bases and J 4 bases, leaving 9 bases between the germline ends. CDR3 region: CASSQEDSIETQYF. The CDR3 DNA is TGCGCCAGCAGCCAAGAGGACTCCATAGAGACCCAGTACTTC.

J is TRBJ1-6 and V is TRBV6-6, with 11 bases aligning to TRBD1. With V trimmed by 0 bases and J by 10 bases, 5 bases remained unmatched. The CDR3 runs 16 residues. Germline CDR1 reads MNHNY; CDR2 reads SVGAGI (reference sequence). The CDR3 sequence: CASSYSPGTGGSPLHF. CDR3 nucleotide sequence: TGTGCCAGCAGTTACTCCCCGGGGACAGGGGGGTCACCCCTCCACTTT.

The V gene is TRBV19, the J gene TRBJ1-5; D unresolved. V was shortened by 11 bases and J by 2 bases, with 19 bases between the two germline ends. CDR1 and CDR2 (germline): LNHDA, SQIVND (reference sequence). This CDR3 is built from 15 residues. The CDR3 DNA reads as TGTGCCTCGAAATCAACCGGAGGAGGCAATCAGCCCCAGCATTTT. Amino acid sequence: CASKSTGGGNQPQHF.

The chain couples TRBV6-6 to TRBJ1-2; TRBD1 matches 7 bases. The trim removed 8 bases at V and 7 bases at J, leaving 13 bases unmatched. CDR1 MNHNY and CDR2 SVGAGI come from the germline V gene (reference sequence). The CDR3 sequence is 14 residues long. CDR3 sequence: CASVMGQLGGGYTF. The CDR3 DNA follows: TGTGCCAGCGTAATGGGACAGCTGGGAGGTGGCTACACCTTC.

The rearrangement uses TRBV5-1 and TRBJ1-1; TRBD1 might be the D (6 bases). V was clipped by 4 bases and J by 6 bases, with 16 bases between them. This CDR3 is built from 14 residues. CDR1 is SGHRS, CDR2 YFSETQ, per germline. The CDR3 DNA reads TGCGCCAGCAGCCTCAAAACAGGGATGGCTGAAGCTTTCTTT. It specifies CASSLKTGMAEAFF.

The chain carries TRBV9 and TRBJ2-7; 8 bases align to TRBD2. Germline-derived CDR1 and CDR2 are SGDLS and YYNGEE. With 0 bases clipped from V and 4 bases from J, the junction kept 9 bases outside the gene matches. CDR3 size: 16 residues. CDR3 DNA: TGTGCCAGCAGCGTAGGGGGGAGCGGGAGAGGTTACGAGCAGTACTTC. This encodes CASSVGGSGRGYEQYF.

This clone has only a few counts. V is TRBV5-6 and J is TRBJ1-3, with 7 bases matching TRBD1. This CDR3 has 14 amino acids. V lost 5 bases, J lost 2 bases, and 4 bases stayed unmatched. Germline V gene lookup returns CDR1 SGHDT and CDR2 YYEEEE. This CDR3 reads CASSLTGPGNTIYF. The DNA of the CDR3 is TGTGCCAGCAGTCTGACAGGGCCTGGAAACACCATATATTTT.

V usage is TRBV7-2 and J usage is TRBJ2-6, with TRBD1 matching over 8 bases. The V gene's germline CDR1 is SGHTA and CDR2 FQGNSA. Losses at the gene ends were 2 bases for V and 3 bases for J; bases not matched to a gene: 6. The CDR3 totals 17 residues. The CDR3 loop is CASSLITGGLGANVLTF. CDR3 sequence (DNA): TGTGCCAGCAGCTTAATAACAGGGGGTCTTGGGGCCAACGTCCTGACTTTC.

V and J are TRBV19 and TRBJ2-1; 8 bases fit TRBD2. CDR1 is LNHDA and CDR2 is SQIVND in the germline V gene (reference sequence). CDR3 length equals 17 residues. J was trimmed by 0 bases and V by 2 bases; bases with no gene match: 6. CDR3 sequence (DNA): TGTGCCAGTAGTATACTGACGGGAGGGCCCTCCTACAATGAGCAGTTCTTC. Its translation: CASSILTGGPSYNEQFF.

This chain joins TRBV7-8 and TRBJ1-2; 8 nucleotides align to TRBD1. Germline V gene sequence: CDR1 SGHVS, CDR2 FQNEAQ. J was trimmed by 2 bases and V by 4 bases; bases with no gene match: 3. The CDR3 is 14 residues long. CDR3: CASSSRGPNYGYTF. The CDR3 DNA is TGTGCCAGCAGCTCCAGGGGGCCGAACTATGGCTACACCTTC.

V usage is TRBV5-4 and J usage is TRBJ2-1; 9 positions match TRBD1. CDR3 length equals 14 residues. The germline V gene encodes CDR1 SGHNT and CDR2 YYREEE (reference sequence). J lost 7 bases, V lost 1 base, and 3 bases had no gene match. CDR3 region: CASSLWDRANEQFF. For the CDR3, the DNA is TGTGCCAGCAGCTTGTGGGACAGGGCGAATGAGCAGTTCTTC.

The CDR3 region has the DNA TGCGCCAGCAGCTTGGCAGGCCCCGATTGGGAGCAGTACTTC. Translated, it gives CASSLAGPDWEQYF. The rearrangement uses TRBV5-1 and TRBJ2-5; D is perhaps TRBD2 (5 bases). CDR1 and CDR2 (germline): SGHRS, YFSETQ. The CDR3 has 14 residues. Deletions cut 0 bases from V and 11 bases from J, with 17 bases between.

Comments on this clone: Other DNA sequences of this sample code for an identical CDR3. J is TRBJ1-4 and V is TRBV6-1, with 7 bases matching TRBD1. The V gene end was trimmed by 4 bases and the J gene end by 8 bases; junction bases not matched to a gene: 1. The CDR3 loop spans 12 amino acids. The germline gives CDR1 MNHNS, CDR2 SASEGT. The CDR3 DNA reads as TGTGCCAGCAGTGGGACAGGCGAAAAACTGTTTTTT. This gives the protein CASSGTGEKLFF.